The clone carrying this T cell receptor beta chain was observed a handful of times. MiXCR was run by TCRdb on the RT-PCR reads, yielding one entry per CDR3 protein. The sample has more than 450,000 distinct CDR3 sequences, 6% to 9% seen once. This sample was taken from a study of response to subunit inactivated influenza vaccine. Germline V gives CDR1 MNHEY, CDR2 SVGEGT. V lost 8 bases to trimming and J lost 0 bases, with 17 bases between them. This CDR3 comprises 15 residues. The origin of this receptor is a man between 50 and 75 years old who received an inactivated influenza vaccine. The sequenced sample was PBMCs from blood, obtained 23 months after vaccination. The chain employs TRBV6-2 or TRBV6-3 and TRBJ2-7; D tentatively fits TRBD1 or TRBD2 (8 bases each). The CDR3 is CASGRTGTSSYEQYF. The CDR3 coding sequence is TGTGCCAGCGGCCGGACAGGGACTAGCTCCTACGAGCAGTACTTC.